This TCR beta chain was profiled in a study of chemoradiotherapy in HPV16-positive cancers. The wider study: A couple of HPV16-positive patients' cells yielded candidate HPV-specific clones and common motifs.

In the case of this clone: The antigen remains unidentified.

Repertoires were sampled repeatedly during chemoradiotherapy. This CDR3 has 11 amino acids. The germline V gene encodes CDR1 DFQATT and CDR2 SNEGSKA (reference sequence). Trimming pared 4 bases from V and 6 bases from J, leaving 10 bases between. TCRdb's table, derived via immunoSEQ multiplex PCR, lists solely in-frame clones and lacks some. This sample carries under 15,000 clones, more than 75% of them seen once, and the ten largest clones take 2% to 2.5%. Study findings and constraints: During treatment, candidate HPV-specific clones and E7-related motifs expanded in tumor. HPV-specific T cells were functionally defined from only a couple of HPV16-positive patients.

V gene TRBV20-1 combines with J gene TRBJ2-7; unclear D gene. The sequence was obtained from a human donor with HPV-associated anogenital cancer. The specimen comprised blood, sampled from a patient who underwent chemoradiotherapy. CDR3 coding DNA: TGCAGTGCTACCGGTCCCCTCGAGCAGTACTTC. Protein: CSATGPLEQYF.